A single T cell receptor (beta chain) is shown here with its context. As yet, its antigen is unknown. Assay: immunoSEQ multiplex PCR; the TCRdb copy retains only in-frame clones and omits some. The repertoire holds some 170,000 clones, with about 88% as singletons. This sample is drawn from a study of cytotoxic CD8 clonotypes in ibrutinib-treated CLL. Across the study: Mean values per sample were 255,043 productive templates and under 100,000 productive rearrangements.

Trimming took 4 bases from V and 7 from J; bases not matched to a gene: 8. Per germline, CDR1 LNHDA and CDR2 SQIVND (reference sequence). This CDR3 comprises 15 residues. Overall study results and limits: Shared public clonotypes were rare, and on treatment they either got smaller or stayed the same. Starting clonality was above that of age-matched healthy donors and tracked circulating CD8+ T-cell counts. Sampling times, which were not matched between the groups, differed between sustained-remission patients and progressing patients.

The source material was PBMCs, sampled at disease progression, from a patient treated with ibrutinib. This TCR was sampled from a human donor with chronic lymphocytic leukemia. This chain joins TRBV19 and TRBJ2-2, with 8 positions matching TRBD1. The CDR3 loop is CASSRRDRLVGELFF. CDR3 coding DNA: TGTGCCAGTAGTAGGCGGGACAGGTTGGTCGGGGAGCTGTTTTTT.